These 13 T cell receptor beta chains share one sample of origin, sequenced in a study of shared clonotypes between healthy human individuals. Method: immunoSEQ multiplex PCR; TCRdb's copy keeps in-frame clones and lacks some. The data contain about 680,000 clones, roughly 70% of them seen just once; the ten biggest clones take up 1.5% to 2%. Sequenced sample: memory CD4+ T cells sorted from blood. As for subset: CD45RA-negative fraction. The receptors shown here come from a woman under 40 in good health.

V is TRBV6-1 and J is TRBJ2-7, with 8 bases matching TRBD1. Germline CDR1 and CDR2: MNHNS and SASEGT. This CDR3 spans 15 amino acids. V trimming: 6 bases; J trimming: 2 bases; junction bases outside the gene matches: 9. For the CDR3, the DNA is TGTGCCAGCAGAGGTGAACCGGGACAGGCCTACGAGCAGTACTTC. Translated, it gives CASRGEPGQAYEQYF.

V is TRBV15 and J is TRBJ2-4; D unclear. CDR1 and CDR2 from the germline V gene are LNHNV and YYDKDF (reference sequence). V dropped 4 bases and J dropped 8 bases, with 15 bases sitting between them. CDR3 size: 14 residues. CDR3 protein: CATSTSGIADIQYF. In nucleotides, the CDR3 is TGTGCCACCAGCACCTCGGGTATCGCGGACATTCAGTACTTC.

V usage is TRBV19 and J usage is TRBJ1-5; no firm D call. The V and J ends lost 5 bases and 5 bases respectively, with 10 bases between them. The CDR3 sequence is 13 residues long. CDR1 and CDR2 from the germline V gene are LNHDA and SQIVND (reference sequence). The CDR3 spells CASSPGPDQPQHF. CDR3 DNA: TGTGCCAGTAGTCCGGGTCCCGATCAGCCCCAGCATTTT.

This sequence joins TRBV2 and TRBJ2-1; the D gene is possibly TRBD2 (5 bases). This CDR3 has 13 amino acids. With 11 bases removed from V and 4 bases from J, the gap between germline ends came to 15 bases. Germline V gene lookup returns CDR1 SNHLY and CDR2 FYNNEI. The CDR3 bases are TGTGCCGGGCACGGAGGTTTTTACAATGAGCAGTTCTTC. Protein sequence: CAGHGGFYNEQFF.

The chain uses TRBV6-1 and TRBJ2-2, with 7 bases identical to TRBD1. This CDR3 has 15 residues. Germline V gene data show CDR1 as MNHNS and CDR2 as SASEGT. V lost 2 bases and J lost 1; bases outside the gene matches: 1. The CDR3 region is CASSERTGNTGELFF. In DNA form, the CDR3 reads TGTGCCAGCAGTGAAAGGACAGGGAACACCGGGGAGCTGTTTTTT.

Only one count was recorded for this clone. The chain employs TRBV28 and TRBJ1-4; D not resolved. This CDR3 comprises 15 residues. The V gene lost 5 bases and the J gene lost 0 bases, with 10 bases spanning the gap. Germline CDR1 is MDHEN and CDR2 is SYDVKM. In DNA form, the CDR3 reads TGTGCCAGCAGTCCCCCTTGGTCAACTAATGAAAAACTGTTTTTT. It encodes CASSPPWSTNEKLFF.

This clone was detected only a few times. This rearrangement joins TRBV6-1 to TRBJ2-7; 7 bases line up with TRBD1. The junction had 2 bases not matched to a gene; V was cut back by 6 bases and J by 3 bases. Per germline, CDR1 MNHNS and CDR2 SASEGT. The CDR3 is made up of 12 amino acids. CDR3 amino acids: CASRNRGYEQYF. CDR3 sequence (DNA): TGTGCCAGCAGGAACAGGGGCTACGAGCAGTACTTC.

The CDR3 reads CASSSLAGVSTGELFF. CDR3 nucleotides: TGTGCCAGCAGCTCCCTAGCGGGAGTGAGCACCGGGGAGCTGTTTTTT. V usage is TRBV11-2 and J usage is TRBJ2-2, with TRBD2 identical over 10 bases. The junction had 6 bases not matched to a gene; V was cut back by 4 bases and J by 4 bases. The CDR3 runs 16 residues. The germline gives CDR1 SGHAT, CDR2 FQNNGV.

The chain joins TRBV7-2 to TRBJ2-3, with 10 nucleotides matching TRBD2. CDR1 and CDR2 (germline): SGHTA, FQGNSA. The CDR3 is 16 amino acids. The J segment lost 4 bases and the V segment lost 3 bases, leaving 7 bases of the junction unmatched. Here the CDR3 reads CASSLSLAGVADTQYF. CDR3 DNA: TGTGCCAGCAGCTTGTCCCTAGCGGGAGTGGCAGATACGCAGTATTTT.

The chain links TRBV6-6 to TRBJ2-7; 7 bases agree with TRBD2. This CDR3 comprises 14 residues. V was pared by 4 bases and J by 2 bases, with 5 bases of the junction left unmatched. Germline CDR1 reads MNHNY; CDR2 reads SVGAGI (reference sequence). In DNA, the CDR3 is TGTGCCAGCAGTTTCCTAGCGGAGGCCTACGAGCAGTACTTC. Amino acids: CASSFLAEAYEQYF.

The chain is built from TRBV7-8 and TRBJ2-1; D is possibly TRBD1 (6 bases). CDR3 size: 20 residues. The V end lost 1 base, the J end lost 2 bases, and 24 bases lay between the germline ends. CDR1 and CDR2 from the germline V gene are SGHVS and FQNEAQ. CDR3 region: CASSLEASGTTGSAYNEQFF. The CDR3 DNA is TGTGCCAGCAGCTTAGAGGCGTCAGGGACAACAGGGTCTGCCTACAATGAGCAGTTCTTC.

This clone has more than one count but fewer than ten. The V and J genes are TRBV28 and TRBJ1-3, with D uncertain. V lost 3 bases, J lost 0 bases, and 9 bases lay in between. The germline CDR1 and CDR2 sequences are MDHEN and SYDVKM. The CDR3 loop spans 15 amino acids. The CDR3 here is CASSLGSTSGNTIYF. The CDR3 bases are TGTGCCAGCAGTTTGGGCAGTACCTCTGGAAACACCATATATTTT.

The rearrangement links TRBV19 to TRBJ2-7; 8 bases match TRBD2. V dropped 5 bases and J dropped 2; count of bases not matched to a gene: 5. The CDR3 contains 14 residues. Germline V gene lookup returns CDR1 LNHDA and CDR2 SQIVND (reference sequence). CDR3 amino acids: CASSQGLVAYEQYF. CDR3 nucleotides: TGTGCCAGTAGTCAGGGACTAGTAGCCTACGAGCAGTACTTC. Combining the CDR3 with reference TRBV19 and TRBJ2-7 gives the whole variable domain DGGITQSPKYLFRKEGQNVTLSCEQNLNHDAMYWYRQDPGQGLRLIYYSQIVNDFQKGDIAEGYSVSREKKESFPLTVTSAQKNPTAFYLCASSQGLVAYEQYFGPGTRLTVT.